This T cell receptor (beta chain) was found in a study of CD8 T cells in Susac syndrome. Random hexamers primed reverse transcription of about 0.45 to 1 ug RNA. TCRdb used MiXCR to reprocess the immunoSEQ multiplex PCR reads, holding one entry per CDR3 protein. The sample lists 200,000 or so distinct CDR3 sequences, approximately 94% occurring once. The CDR3 consists of 17 residues. Germline lookup yields CDR1 SGHVS and CDR2 FNYEAQ. Losses at the gene ends were 5 bases for V and 0 bases for J; bases not matched to a gene: 5. Sequencing was carried out using CD4+ T cells from PBMCs. The TCR was taken from a human donor with Susac syndrome. The chain has TRBV7-6 and TRBJ2-3, with TRBD2 matching over 13 bases. CDR3 sequence reads: CASSPGTSGASTDTQYF. CDR3 bases: TGTGCCAGCAGCCCGGGGACTAGCGGGGCTAGCACAGATACGCAGTATTTT.